This TCR beta chain was sequenced during a study of TIL therapy for anti-PD-1-resistant metastatic lung cancer. About the study: Progressing patients received lymphodepletion, expanded TIL infusion and IL-2. Study-wide results and caveats: After infusion, TIL clonotypes partly replaced peripheral T cells and declined over months.

This was the immunoSEQ v3 assay. Sequencing was performed with immunoSEQ multiplex PCR; in TCRdb, only in-frame clones are kept and a portion is missing. The table lists 25,000 to 35,000 clones, just under 75% of them singletons. This clone has a single count. Its target is not known. The CDR3 totals 16 residues. Between the trimmed V and J ends, which lost 2 bases and 4 bases, there was a span of 19 bases. CDR1 and CDR2 (germline): GTSNPN, SVGIG (reference sequence). The time point: pre-treatment sample, taken before nivolumab and TIL therapy. This rearrangement joins TRBV30 to TRBJ2-3; a possible D gene is TRBD2 (6 bases). The sequences come from blood, collected at baseline. The sequence came from a woman aged 25 to 80 with non-small cell lung cancer. CDR3 coding DNA: TGTGCCTGGAGTTTGACGCGACTAGTCAGACCAGATACGCAGTATTTT. Translation: CAWSLTRLVRPDTQYF.